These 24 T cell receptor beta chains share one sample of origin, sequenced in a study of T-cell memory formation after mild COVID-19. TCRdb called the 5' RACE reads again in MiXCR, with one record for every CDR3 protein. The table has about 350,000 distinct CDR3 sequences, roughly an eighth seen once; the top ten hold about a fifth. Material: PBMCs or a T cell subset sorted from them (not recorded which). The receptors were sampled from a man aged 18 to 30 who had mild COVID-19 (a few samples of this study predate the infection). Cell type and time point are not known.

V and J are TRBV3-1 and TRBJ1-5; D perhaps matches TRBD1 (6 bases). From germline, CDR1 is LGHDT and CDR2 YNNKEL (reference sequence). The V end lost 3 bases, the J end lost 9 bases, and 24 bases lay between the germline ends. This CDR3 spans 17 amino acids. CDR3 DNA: TGTGCCAGCAGCCATTCAAGCGAACAGGGCGCGAGAGGGCCCCAGCATTTT. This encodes CASSHSSEQGARGPQHF.

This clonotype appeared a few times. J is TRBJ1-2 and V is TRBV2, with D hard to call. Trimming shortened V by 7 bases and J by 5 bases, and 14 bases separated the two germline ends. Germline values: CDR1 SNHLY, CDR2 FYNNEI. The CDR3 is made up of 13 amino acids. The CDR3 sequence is CASTDPPPYGYTF. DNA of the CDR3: TGTGCCAGCACTGATCCCCCCCCATATGGCTACACCTTC.

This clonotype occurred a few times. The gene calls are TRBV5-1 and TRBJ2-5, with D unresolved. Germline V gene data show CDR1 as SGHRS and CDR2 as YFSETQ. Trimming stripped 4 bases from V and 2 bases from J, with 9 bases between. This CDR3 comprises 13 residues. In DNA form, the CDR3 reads TGCGCCAGCAGCACGTTGTGGCAAGAGACCCAGTACTTC. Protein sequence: CASSTLWQETQYF.

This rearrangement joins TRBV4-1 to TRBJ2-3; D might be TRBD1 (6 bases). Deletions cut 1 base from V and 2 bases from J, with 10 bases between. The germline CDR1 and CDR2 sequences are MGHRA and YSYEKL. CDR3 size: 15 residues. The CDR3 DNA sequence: TGCGCCAGCAGCCAAGGGACAGTCAACACAGATACGCAGTATTTT. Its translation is CASSQGTVNTDTQYF.

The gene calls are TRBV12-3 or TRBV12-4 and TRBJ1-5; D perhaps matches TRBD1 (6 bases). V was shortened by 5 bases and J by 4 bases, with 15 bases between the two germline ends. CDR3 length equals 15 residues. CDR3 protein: CASSQQGLGNQPQHF. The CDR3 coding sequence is TGTGCCAGCAGTCAACAGGGTCTAGGGAATCAGCCCCAGCATTTT.

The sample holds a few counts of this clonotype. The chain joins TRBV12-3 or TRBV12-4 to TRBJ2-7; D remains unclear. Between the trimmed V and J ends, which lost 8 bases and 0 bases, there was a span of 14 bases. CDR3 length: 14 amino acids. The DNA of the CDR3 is TGTGCCAGCGCTTCAACCCGTAGCTCCTACGAGCAGTACTTC. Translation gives CASASTRSSYEQYF.

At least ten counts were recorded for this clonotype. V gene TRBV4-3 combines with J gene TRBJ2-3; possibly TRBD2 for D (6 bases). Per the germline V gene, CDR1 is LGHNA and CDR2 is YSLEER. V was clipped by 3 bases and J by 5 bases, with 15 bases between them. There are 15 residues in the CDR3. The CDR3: CASSQVGWGGDTQYF. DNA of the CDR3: TGCGCCAGCAGCCAGGTTGGGTGGGGAGGAGATACGCAGTATTTT.

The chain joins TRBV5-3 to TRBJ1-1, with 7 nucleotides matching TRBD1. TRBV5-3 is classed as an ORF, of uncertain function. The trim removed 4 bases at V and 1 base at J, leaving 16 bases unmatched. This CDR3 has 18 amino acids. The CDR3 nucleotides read TGTGCCAGAAGCCTCCAAGACAGGGCCCCCGGTGAGAACACTGAAGCTTTCTTT. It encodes CARSLQDRAPGENTEAFF.

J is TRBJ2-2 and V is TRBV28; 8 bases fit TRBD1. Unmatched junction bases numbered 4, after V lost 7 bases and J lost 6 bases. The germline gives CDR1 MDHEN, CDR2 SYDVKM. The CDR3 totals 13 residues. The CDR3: CASTRGRAGELFF. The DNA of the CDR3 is TGTGCCAGCACCAGGGGGCGAGCCGGGGAGCTGTTTTTT.

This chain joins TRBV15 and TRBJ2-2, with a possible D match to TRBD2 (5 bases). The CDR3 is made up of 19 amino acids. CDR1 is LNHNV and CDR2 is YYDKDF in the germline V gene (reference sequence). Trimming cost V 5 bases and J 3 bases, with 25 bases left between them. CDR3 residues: CATSWSVGYKGDDTGELFF. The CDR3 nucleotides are TGTGCCACCAGCTGGTCCGTCGGATACAAGGGAGACGACACCGGGGAGCTGTTTTTT.

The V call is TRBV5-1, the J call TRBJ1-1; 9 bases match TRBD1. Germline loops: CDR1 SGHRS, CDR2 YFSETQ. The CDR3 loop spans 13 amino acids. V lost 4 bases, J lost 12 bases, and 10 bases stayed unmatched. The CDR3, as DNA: TGCGCCAGCAGCCCCCGGACAGGGGCTCGGACTTTCTTT. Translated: CASSPRTGARTFF.

The CDR3 nucleotides read TGCGCCAGCAGCCAAAGCATACTCTCTGGGGCCAACGTCCTGACTTTC. Its protein is CASSQSILSGANVLTF. The J gene is TRBJ2-6, the V gene TRBV4-3; D gene ambiguous. V lost 2 bases and J lost 0, with 8 bases in between. Germline assignment: CDR1 LGHNA and CDR2 YSLEER. There are 16 residues in the CDR3.

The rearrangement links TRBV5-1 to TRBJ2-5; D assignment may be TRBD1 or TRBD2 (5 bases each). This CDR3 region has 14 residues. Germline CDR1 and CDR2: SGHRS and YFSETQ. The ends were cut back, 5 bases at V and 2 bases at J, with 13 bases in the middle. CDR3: CASRGLTGQETQYF. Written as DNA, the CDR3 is TGCGCCAGCAGGGGGCTAACGGGGCAAGAGACCCAGTACTTC.

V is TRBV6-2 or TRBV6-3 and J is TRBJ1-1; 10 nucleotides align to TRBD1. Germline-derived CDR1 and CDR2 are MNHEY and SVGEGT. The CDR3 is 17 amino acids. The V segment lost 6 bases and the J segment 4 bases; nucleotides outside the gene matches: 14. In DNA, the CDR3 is TGTGCCAGCAGGCCAGGGACAGGGGCATATTTGGGCACTGAAGCTTTCTTT. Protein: CASRPGTGAYLGTEAFF.

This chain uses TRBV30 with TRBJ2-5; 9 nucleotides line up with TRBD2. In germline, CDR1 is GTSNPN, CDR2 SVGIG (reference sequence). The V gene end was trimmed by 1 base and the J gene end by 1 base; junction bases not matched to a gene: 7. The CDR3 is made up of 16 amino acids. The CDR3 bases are TGTGCCTGGAGTGCCAGACTAGCGGTCCTCCAAGAGACCCAGTACTTC. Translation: CAWSARLAVLQETQYF.

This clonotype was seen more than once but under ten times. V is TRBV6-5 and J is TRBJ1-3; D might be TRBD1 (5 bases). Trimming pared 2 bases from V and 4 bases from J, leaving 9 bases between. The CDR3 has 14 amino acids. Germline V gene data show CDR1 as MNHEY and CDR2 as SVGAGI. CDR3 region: CASSYGGIGNTIYF. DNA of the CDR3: TGTGCCAGCAGTTACGGGGGAATCGGAAACACCATATATTTT.

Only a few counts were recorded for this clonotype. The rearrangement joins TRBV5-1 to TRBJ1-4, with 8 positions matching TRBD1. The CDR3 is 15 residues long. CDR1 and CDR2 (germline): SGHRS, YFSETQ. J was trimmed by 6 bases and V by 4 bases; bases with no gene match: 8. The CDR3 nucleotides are TGCGCCAGCAGCCCCGGACAGGGCAGCGATGAAAAACTGTTTTTT. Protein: CASSPGQGSDEKLFF.

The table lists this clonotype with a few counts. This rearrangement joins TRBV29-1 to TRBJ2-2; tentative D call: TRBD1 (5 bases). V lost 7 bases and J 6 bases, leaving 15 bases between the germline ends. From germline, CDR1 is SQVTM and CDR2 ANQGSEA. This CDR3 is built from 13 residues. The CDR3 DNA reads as TGCAGCGAGAAGAGTCAGGGCTCCGGGGAGCTGTTTTTT. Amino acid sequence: CSEKSQGSGELFF.

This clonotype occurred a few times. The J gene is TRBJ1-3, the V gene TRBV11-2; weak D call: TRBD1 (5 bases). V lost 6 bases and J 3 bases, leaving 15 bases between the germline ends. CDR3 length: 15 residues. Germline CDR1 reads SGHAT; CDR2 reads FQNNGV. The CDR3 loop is CASRRLGGVGNTIYF. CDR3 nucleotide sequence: TGTGCCAGCAGACGCCTCGGGGGGGTTGGAAACACCATATATTTT.

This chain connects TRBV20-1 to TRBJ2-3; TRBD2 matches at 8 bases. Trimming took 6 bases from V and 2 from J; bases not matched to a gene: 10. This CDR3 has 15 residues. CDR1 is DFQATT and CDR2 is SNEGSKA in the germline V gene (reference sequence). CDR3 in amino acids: CSAPLAGGLTDTQYF. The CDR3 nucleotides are TGCAGTGCACCCCTGGCGGGGGGCCTCACAGATACGCAGTATTTT.

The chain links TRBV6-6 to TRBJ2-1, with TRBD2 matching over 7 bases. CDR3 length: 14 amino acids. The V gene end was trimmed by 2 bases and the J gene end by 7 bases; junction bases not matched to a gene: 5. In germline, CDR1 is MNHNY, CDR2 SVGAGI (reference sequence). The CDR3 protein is CASSYVGGRNEQFF. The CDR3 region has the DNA TGTGCCAGCAGTTACGTCGGGGGGAGGAATGAGCAGTTCTTC.

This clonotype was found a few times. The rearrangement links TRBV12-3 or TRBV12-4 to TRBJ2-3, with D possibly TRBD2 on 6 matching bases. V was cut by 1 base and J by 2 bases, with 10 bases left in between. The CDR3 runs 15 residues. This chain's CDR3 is CASSLVRGTTDTQYF. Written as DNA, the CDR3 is TGTGCCAGCAGTTTAGTTCGGGGGACCACAGATACGCAGTATTTT.

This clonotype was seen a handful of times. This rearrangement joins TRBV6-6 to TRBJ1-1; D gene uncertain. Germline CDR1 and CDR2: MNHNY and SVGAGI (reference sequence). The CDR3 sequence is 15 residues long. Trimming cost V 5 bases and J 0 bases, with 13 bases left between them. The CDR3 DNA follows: TGTGCCAGCAGTACTGTGACGGGCATGAACACTGAAGCTTTCTTT. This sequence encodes CASSTVTGMNTEAFF.

CDR3 DNA sequence: TGTGCCAGCAGCGACCGGGACAGAGCAACAGATACGCAGTATTTT. Its protein product is CASSDRDRATDTQYF. V gene TRBV7-9 combines with J gene TRBJ2-3, with 7 nucleotides matching TRBD1. The length of the CDR3 is 15 residues. Looked up from germline, CDR1 is SEHNR and CDR2 is FQNEAQ (reference sequence). The trim removed 5 bases at V and 3 bases at J, leaving 8 bases unmatched.